The next 14 T cell receptor beta chains were all read from a single sample in a study of STAT5B mutations in CD4+ large granular lymphocyte leukemia. Sequencing used immunoSEQ multiplex PCR; TCRdb keeps in-frame clones, though not all of them. Among tens of thousands of clones listed, 74% were seen once. Sequenced material: CD4+ T cells from blood buffy coats. The source is a human donor in good health.

V and J are TRBV30 and TRBJ2-7; no clear D gene. CDR1 and CDR2 (germline): GTSNPN, SVGIG (reference sequence). The CDR3 totals 14 residues. V was trimmed by 2 bases and J by 3 bases, leaving 14 bases between them. As DNA, the CDR3 is TGTGCCTGGAGTAAGACACCATTGTACTACGAGCAGTACTTC. Amino acids: CAWSKTPLYYEQYF.

The rearrangement joins TRBV5-8 to TRBJ1-2; 10 positions agree with TRBD1. The V and J ends lost 2 bases and 2 bases, in that order; junction bases with no gene match: 6. This CDR3 is built from 16 residues. The germline V gene has CDR1 SGHTS and CDR2 YDEGEE. In DNA form, the CDR3 reads TGTGCCAGCAGCTTTCATGGGACAGGGGAGAACTATGGCTACACCTTC. Translation gives CASSFHGTGENYGYTF.

The gene calls are TRBV6-5 and TRBJ1-6; 7 nucleotides match TRBD1. V trimming: 2 bases; J trimming: 5 bases; junction bases outside the gene matches: 6. Looked up from germline, CDR1 is MNHEY and CDR2 is SVGAGI. This CDR3 is 16 amino acids long. The CDR3 spells CASSYRWDRNNSPLHF. The CDR3 DNA reads TGTGCCAGCAGTTACCGTTGGGACAGAAATAATTCACCCCTCCACTTT.

This chain joins TRBV20-1 and TRBJ2-3; D gene unclear. Germline CDR1 reads DFQATT; CDR2 reads SNEGSKA (reference sequence). The CDR3 is 11 residues long. Trimming left V 1 base short and J 7 bases short, with 6 bases between. CDR3 sequence reads: CSARGPNTQYF. CDR3 DNA sequence: TGCAGTGCTAGAGGGCCGAATACGCAGTATTTT.

CDR3 loop: CASSQTTGNTEAFF. For the CDR3, the DNA is TGTGCCAGCAGCCAAACCACAGGGAACACTGAAGCTTTCTTT. The rearrangement joins TRBV4-2 to TRBJ1-1; D possibly corresponds to TRBD1 (5 bases). The germline V gene encodes CDR1 LGHNA and CDR2 YNFKEQ. The CDR3 contains 14 residues. Between the trimmed V and J ends, which lost 2 bases and 1 base, there was a span of 8 bases.

The chain couples TRBV7-9 to TRBJ1-5; 10 positions match TRBD1. The germline gives CDR1 SEHNR, CDR2 FQNEAQ (reference sequence). The CDR3 runs 15 residues. The V segment lost 5 bases and the J segment 2 bases; nucleotides outside the gene matches: 3. CDR3 region: CASSAGTGGNQPQHF. CDR3 in DNA: TGTGCCAGCAGCGCCGGGACAGGGGGCAATCAGCCCCAGCATTTT.

CDR3 sequence: CASSLVGRGLRNSPLHF. The CDR3 bases are TGTGCCAGCAGTTTAGTCGGGAGGGGGCTTAGAAATTCACCCCTCCACTTT. The chain has TRBV27 and TRBJ1-6; TRBD1 agrees at 7 bases. The germline CDR1 and CDR2 sequences are MNHEY and SMNVEV (reference sequence). J lost 7 bases, V lost 2 bases, and 11 bases had no gene match. The length of the CDR3 is 17 residues.

The chain recombines TRBV19 with TRBJ2-2; D might be TRBD2 (7 bases). Germline CDR1 reads LNHDA; CDR2 reads SQIVND (reference sequence). Trimming removed 7 bases at V and 1 base at J, with 22 bases between. The CDR3 spans 18 residues. The CDR3 DNA is TGTGCCAGTACCGGGGGGCCTGGACACTCGTTGAACACCGGGGAGCTGTTTTTT. It specifies CASTGGPGHSLNTGELFF.

This clone was seen a handful of times. The gene calls are TRBV2 and TRBJ1-2, with D uncertain. Germline CDR1 reads SNHLY; CDR2 reads FYNNEI. V lost 7 bases, J lost 8 bases, and 14 bases lay in between. This CDR3 contains 12 residues. As DNA, the CDR3 is TGTGCCAGCAACCACGAACTCGAGGGCTACACCTTC. Protein: CASNHELEGYTF.

This sequence joins TRBV4-3 and TRBJ2-3; 12 bases map to TRBD2. CDR1 is LGHNA and CDR2 is YSLEER in the germline V gene. V shed 4 bases, J shed 1 base, and the junction held 3 bases outside the gene matches. The CDR3 is made up of 16 amino acids. The CDR3 bases are TGCGCCAGCAGCCGTTCTAGCGGGGGGGGCACAGATACGCAGTATTTT. This translates into CASSRSSGGGTDTQYF.

The chain carries TRBV9 and TRBJ1-2, with TRBD1 matching 9 bases. V dropped 3 bases and J dropped 7; count of bases not matched to a gene: 7. Germline V gene data show CDR1 as SGDLS and CDR2 as YYNGEE. This CDR3 region has 14 residues. CDR3 coding DNA: TGTGCCAGCAGCGACCGGGACAGGGATTCTGGCTACACCTTC. Protein: CASSDRDRDSGYTF.

The chain has TRBV5-1 and TRBJ1-3, with D possibly TRBD1 on 5 matching bases. Germline loops: CDR1 SGHRS, CDR2 YFSETQ. The CDR3 totals 14 residues. V was cut by 5 bases and J by 2 bases, with 11 bases left in between. CDR3: CASRGDSPGNTIYF. The CDR3 DNA reads as TGCGCCAGCAGGGGTGACAGTCCTGGAAACACCATATATTTT.

This chain joins TRBV5-4 and TRBJ2-1; D uncertain. From germline, CDR1 is SGHNT and CDR2 YYREEE (reference sequence). CDR3 length equals 14 residues. Deletions cut 0 bases from V and 5 bases from J, with 9 bases between. The chain's CDR3 is CASSLGAINNEQFF. In DNA form, the CDR3 reads TGTGCCAGCAGCTTGGGGGCCATAAACAATGAGCAGTTCTTC.

The chain is built from TRBV9 and TRBJ1-4; TRBD1 is a possible D gene (6 bases). The CDR3 runs to 14 residues. Deletions cut 0 bases from V and 4 bases from J, with 7 bases between. Germline lookup yields CDR1 SGDLS and CDR2 YYNGEE. The CDR3 loop is CASSVGQDNEKLFF. The CDR3 coding sequence is TGTGCCAGCAGCGTAGGACAGGATAATGAAAAACTGTTTTTT.